The rows below give T cell receptor beta chains drawn from one sample of a study of a mutant IDH1 vaccine in newly diagnosed glioma. Method: immunoSEQ multiplex PCR; TCRdb's copy keeps in-frame clones and lacks some. The sample contains roughly 50,000 clones, 81% of which appear only once. No antigen is known for these receptors. Sequenced here: PBMCs, sampled from a glioma patient whose treatment included an IDH1 peptide vaccine. These receptors came from a middle-aged woman with glioma. Some clones in this sample may be carry-over from other donors' samples. Each CDR3 is given with its conserved first and last residue. D genes are given only for firm matches. Only some rows state a clone size, as once, few, many or a class for expanded clones.

TRBV10-3	once	15	TRBJ1-5	.	TGTGCCATCAGTGAGTCAGGGGACAGCAATCAGCCCCAGCATTTT	CAISESGDSNQPQHF
TRBV7-2	.	13	TRBJ1-6	.	TGTGCCAGCAGCCCCTGGGGATCCTCACCCCTCCACTTT	CASSPWGSSPLHF
TRBV11-2	.	15	TRBJ1-6	TRBD1	TGTGCCAGCAGAGGGGGCAGGGGAACATTGGGACCCCTCCACTTT	CASRGGRGTLGPLHF
TRBV29-1	once	13	TRBJ2-3	TRBD2	TGCAGCGCTTCGACTAGCGTTCGTGATACGCAGTATTTT	CSASTSVRDTQYF
TRBV9	.	14	TRBJ1-1	.	TGTGCCAGCAGTCTAACAGGGAGGAACACTGAAGCTTTCTTT	CASSLTGRNTEAFF
TRBV29-1	.	12	TRBJ1-2	.	TGCAGCGTGGACAGTCACACGGAGGGCTACACCTTC	CSVDSHTEGYTF
TRBV10-3	.	15	TRBJ2-2	TRBD2	TGTGCCATCAGTGGACTAGCGGGGGGGCTCGGGGAGCTGTTTTTT	CAISGLAGGLGELFF
TRBV9	.	15	TRBJ1-2	.	TGTGCCAGCAGCGTAGACCCGACAGAAAACTATGGCTACACCTTC	CASSVDPTENYGYTF
TRBV7-9	.	16	TRBJ1-2	.	TGTGCCAGCAGCAAGGCGACCGGGACGGTCTCTTATGGCTACACCTTC	CASSKATGTVSYGYTF
TRBV5-1	.	15	TRBJ1-3	.	TGCGCCAGCAGCTTCGGGGAGGGGTCTGGAAACACCATATATTTT	CASSFGEGSGNTIYF
TRBV19	.	13	TRBJ2-5	.	TGTGCCAGTAGTATCCGGCACGAAGAGACCCAGTACTTC	CASSIRHEETQYF